The 15 T cell receptor beta chains presented below share a single source sample, sequenced in a study of blood T cell repertoires in COVID-19. Clones were read by immunoSEQ multiplex PCR, and TCRdb kept only the in-frame ones, dropping some. The top ten hold 0.8% to 1% of the sample, which has over 150,000 clones, around nine tenths seen once. The sequencing sample was made of peripheral blood. The receptors here all came from a young woman who had recovered from COVID-19.

J is TRBJ1-1 and V is TRBV18; TRBD1 aligns across 7 bases. CDR1 and CDR2 (germline): KGHSH, LQKENI. Trimming cost V 6 bases and J 0 bases; bases outside gene matches: 4. This CDR3 is built from 14 residues. CDR3 residues: CASSRTGMNTEAFF. The CDR3 coding sequence is TGTGCCAGCTCGCGGACAGGAATGAACACTGAAGCTTTCTTT. Using reference TRBV18 and TRBJ1-1 for the parts outside the CDR3, the full variable domain is NAGVMQNPRHLVRRRGQEARLRCSPMKGHSHVYWYRQLPEEGLKFMVYLQKENIIDESGMPKERFSAEFPKEGPSILRIQQVVRGDSAAYFCASSRTGMNTEAFFGQGTRLTVV.

The chain couples TRBV28 to TRBJ2-5, with 11 bases lining up with TRBD1. V gave up 3 bases and J gave up 5 bases; unmatched junction bases: 2. This CDR3 contains 14 residues. Per germline, CDR1 MDHEN and CDR2 SYDVKM. The CDR3 here is CASSLDRGRETQYF. Written as DNA, the CDR3 is TGTGCCAGCAGTTTGGACAGGGGGCGCGAGACCCAGTACTTC.

The gene calls are TRBV19 and TRBJ2-2; 14 positions match TRBD2. V was clipped by 10 bases and J by 6 bases; unmatched bases: 4. This CDR3 is 14 amino acids long. The germline gives CDR1 LNHDA, CDR2 SQIVND (reference sequence). The CDR3 sequence is CATMGLAGAGELFF. Here the CDR3 DNA reads TGTGCCACAATGGGACTAGCGGGAGCCGGGGAGCTGTTTTTT.

This clone was counted a few times. The chain is built from TRBV5-1 and TRBJ2-1, with 9 bases aligning to TRBD2. Germline V gives CDR1 SGHRS, CDR2 YFSETQ. V dropped 1 base and J dropped 5; count of bases not matched to a gene: 10. The CDR3 has 17 residues. CDR3 sequence: CASSLLWAGGPNNEQFF. The CDR3 nucleotides read TGCGCCAGCAGCTTGTTGTGGGCGGGAGGGCCAAACAATGAGCAGTTCTTC.

This clone was recorded once. This chain joins TRBV27 and TRBJ2-2; 12 bases map to TRBD1. The germline gives CDR1 MNHEY, CDR2 SMNVEV (reference sequence). This CDR3 comprises 19 residues. The ends lost 5 bases at V and 4 bases at J; junction bases unmatched: 14. The CDR3 DNA follows: TGTGCCAGCAGTATGTGGGACAGGGGGCCTAGCGGCGGCACCGGGGAGCTGTTTTTT. This codes for CASSMWDRGPSGGTGELFF.

The gene calls are TRBV21-1 and TRBJ2-7; TRBD2, as called in the table, went unchecked against the DNA. TRBV21-1 is a recognized pseudogene. This CDR3 is 14 amino acids long. The CDR3: CASSRTSGGSEQYF. The CDR3 nucleotides are TGTGCCAGCAGCAGAACTAGCGGGGGATCCGAGCAGTACTTC.

The chain's CDR3 is CASSPRQPNTEAFF. DNA of the CDR3: TGCGCCAGCAGCCCGAGACAACCAAACACTGAAGCTTTCTTT. The chain has TRBV5-1 and TRBJ1-1; no reliable D call. The V and J ends lost 4 bases and 2 bases respectively, with 12 bases between them. In germline, CDR1 is SGHRS, CDR2 YFSETQ. There are 14 residues in the CDR3. Full variable domain (remainder filled in from reference TRBV5-1 and TRBJ1-1): KAGVTQTPRYLIKTRGQQVTLSCSPISGHRSVSWYQQTPGQGLQFLFEYFSETQRNKGNFPGRFSGRQFSNSRSEMNVSTLELGDSALYLCASSPRQPNTEAFFGQGTRLTVV.

The genes are TRBV6-2 or TRBV6-3 and TRBJ2-7; 14 nucleotides line up with TRBD2. V trimming: 6 bases; J trimming: 3 bases; junction bases outside the gene matches: 4. Germline V gene sequence: CDR1 MNHEY, CDR2 SVGEGT. There are 15 residues in the CDR3. The CDR3: CASSSGTSGSYEQYV. The CDR3 region has the DNA TGTGCCAGCAGCTCCGGGACTAGCGGGAGCTACGAGCAGTACGTC.

The V gene is TRBV5-1, the J gene TRBJ1-5, with 8 bases lining up with TRBD1. Germline V gives CDR1 SGHRS, CDR2 YFSETQ. This CDR3 spans 16 amino acids. V shed 4 bases and J 7 bases; nucleotides not matched to a gene: 13. CDR3 residues: CASSLRQGKWRQPQHF. CDR3 DNA sequence: TGCGCCAGCAGCCTAAGACAGGGGAAGTGGAGACAGCCCCAGCATTTT.

This chain joins TRBV7-2 and TRBJ2-3; the D gene is possibly TRBD2 (6 bases). Germline values: CDR1 SGHTA, CDR2 FQGNSA. This CDR3 spans 13 amino acids. V was pared by 8 bases and J by 4 bases, with 13 bases between. CDR3: CASRTGAADTQYF. The CDR3 coding sequence is TGTGCCAGCCGGACGGGAGCCGCAGATACGCAGTATTTT.

The chain couples TRBV24-1 to TRBJ2-3, with TRBD2 matching over 10 bases. Trimming removed 4 bases from V and 11 bases from J; junction bases left unmatched: 5. Per the germline V gene, CDR1 is KGHDR and CDR2 is SFDVKD. The CDR3 is made up of 13 amino acids. The CDR3 DNA is TGTGCCACCAGTGACCCTAGACTAGCGGGGCAGTATTTT. It encodes CATSDPRLAGQYF.

This chain joins TRBV11-3 and TRBJ2-1; 13 bases map to TRBD2. Germline CDR1 and CDR2: SGHNT and YENEEA. J was trimmed by 12 bases and V by 0 bases; bases with no gene match: 5. The CDR3 has 15 residues. In DNA, the CDR3 is TGTGCCAGCAGCTTAGAAGGACTAGCGGGGGATCGGCAGTTCTTC. Translating gives CASSLEGLAGDRQFF. Supplemented by reference TRBV11-3 and TRBJ2-1, the full variable domain reads EAGVVQSPRYKIIEKKQPVAFWCNPISGHNTLYWYLQNLGQGPELLIRYENEEAVDDSQLPKDRFSAERLKGVDSTLKIQPAELGDSAVYLCASSLEGLAGDRQFFGPGTRLTVL.

The rearrangement joins TRBV7-2 to TRBJ2-2; D is possibly TRBD1 (5 bases). The V gene's germline CDR1 is SGHTA and CDR2 FQGNSA. The CDR3 totals 14 residues. The V end lost 5 bases, the J end lost 5 bases, and 12 bases lay between the germline ends. CDR3 loop: CASSPEAGTGELFF. Written as DNA, the CDR3 is TGTGCCAGCAGCCCCGAGGCAGGGACCGGGGAGCTGTTTTTT.

This chain uses TRBV3-1 (or the pseudogene TRBV3-2) with TRBJ2-7; TRBD1 is a possible D gene (6 bases). V lost 6 bases to trimming and J lost 2 bases, with 17 bases between them. Per germline, CDR1 LGHDT and CDR2 YNNKEL (reference sequence). The CDR3 loop spans 15 amino acids. CDR3 in DNA: TGTGCCAGCAGTCAGAGACAGGAGGAAGCCTACGAGCAGTACGTC. Encoded protein: CASSQRQEEAYEQYV.

The genes are TRBV28 and TRBJ1-2; a weak D match, TRBD1 (5 bases). The V gene lost 3 bases and the J gene lost 5 bases, with 7 bases spanning the gap. There are 12 residues in the CDR3. Germline lookup yields CDR1 MDHEN and CDR2 SYDVKM. The CDR3 reads CASSFGGYGYTF. CDR3 DNA sequence: TGTGCCAGCAGTTTTGGGGGGTATGGCTACACCTTC.